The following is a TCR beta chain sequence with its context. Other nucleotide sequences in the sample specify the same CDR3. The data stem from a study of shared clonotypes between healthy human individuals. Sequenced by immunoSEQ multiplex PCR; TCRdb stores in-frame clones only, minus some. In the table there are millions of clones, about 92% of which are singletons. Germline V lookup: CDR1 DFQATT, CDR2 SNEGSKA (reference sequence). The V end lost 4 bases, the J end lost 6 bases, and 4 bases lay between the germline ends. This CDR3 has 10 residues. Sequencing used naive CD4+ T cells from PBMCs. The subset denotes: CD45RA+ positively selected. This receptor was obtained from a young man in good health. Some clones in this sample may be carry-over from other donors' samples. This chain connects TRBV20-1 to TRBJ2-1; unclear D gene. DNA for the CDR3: TGCAGTGCTATAAGCAATGAGCAGTTCTTC. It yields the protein CSAISNEQFF.